These 9 T cell receptor beta chains were sequenced from one sample in a study of blood T cell repertoires in COVID-19. Libraries were prepared by immunoSEQ multiplex PCR; TCRdb keeps only in-frame clonotypes and omits some of them. Of roughly 240,000 clones listed, approximately 82% are singletons. Input material: peripheral blood. Receptors originate from a middle-aged man who had recovered from COVID-19.

This chain uses TRBV11-2 with TRBJ1-6; TRBD1 aligns across 8 bases. The CDR3 is 15 amino acids. Germline-derived CDR1 and CDR2 are SGHAT and FQNNGV. The V gene end was trimmed by 4 bases and the J gene end by 6 bases; junction bases not matched to a gene: 5. DNA of the CDR3: TGTGCCAGCAGCTCGAGGGGGACAGGTAATTCACCCCTCCACTTT. Encoded protein: CASSSRGTGNSPLHF.

V and J are TRBV10-2 and TRBJ1-2; 12 nucleotides agree with TRBD1. This CDR3 region has 14 residues. Unmatched junction bases numbered 9, after V lost 8 bases and J lost 8 bases. The germline V gene encodes CDR1 WSHSY and CDR2 SAAADI. CDR3 coding DNA: TGCGCCAGCGTGAGGGGACAGGGGGCGTTCGGCTACACCTTC. The encoded protein is CASVRGQGAFGYTF.

J is TRBJ1-2 and V is TRBV6-5, with D unresolved. The CDR3 extends over 15 amino acids. Germline CDR1 and CDR2: MNHEY and SVGAGI. Trimming cost V 2 bases and J 8 bases, with 18 bases left between them. CDR3 DNA: TGTGCCAGCAGTTACCGTCGGGTTGGCGCTGGAGGCTACACCTTC. It is translated as CASSYRRVGAGGYTF.

The rearrangement joins TRBV5-1 to TRBJ2-4; D unclear. The ends were cut back, 0 bases at V and 6 bases at J, with 13 bases in the middle. The CDR3 totals 15 residues. In germline, CDR1 is SGHRS, CDR2 YFSETQ. The CDR3 loop reads CASSLAEVTGNIQYF. CDR3 nucleotides: TGCGCCAGCAGCTTGGCCGAGGTCACGGGAAACATTCAGTACTTC.

V and J are TRBV5-1 and TRBJ1-2; the D gene is possibly TRBD1 (6 bases). Trimming pared 0 bases from V and 8 bases from J, leaving 17 bases between. This CDR3 contains 15 residues. Germline CDR1 reads SGHRS; CDR2 reads YFSETQ. CDR3 amino acids: CASSLARDTSGGYTF. The CDR3 nucleotides are TGCGCCAGCAGCTTGGCCAGGGACACCTCGGGGGGCTACACCTTC. Looking up the rest from reference TRBV5-1 and TRBJ1-2 gives the full variable domain: KAGVTQTPRYLIKTRGQQVTLSCSPISGHRSVSWYQQTPGQGLQFLFEYFSETQRNKGNFPGRFSGRQFSNSRSEMNVSTLELGDSALYLCASSLARDTSGGYTFGSGTRLTVV.

This clone appeared a single time. The V gene is TRBV19, the J gene TRBJ1-5, with 8 bases that match TRBD1. Germline assignment: CDR1 LNHDA and CDR2 SQIVND (reference sequence). This CDR3 is 15 amino acids long. V lost 4 bases, J lost 5 bases, and 7 bases stayed unmatched. CDR3 nucleotides: TGTGCCAGTAGTACCGGGGCAGGGGGCGATCAGCCCCAGCATTTT. Protein product: CASSTGAGGDQPQHF. Full variable domain (missing parts from reference TRBV19 and TRBJ1-5): DGGITQSPKYLFRKEGQNVTLSCEQNLNHDAMYWYRQDPGQGLRLIYYSQIVNDFQKGDIAEGYSVSREKKESFPLTVTSAQKNPTAFYLCASSTGAGGDQPQHFGDGTRLSIL.

The chain couples TRBV4-3 to TRBJ2-7, with 9 bases aligning to TRBD2. Germline values: CDR1 LGHNA, CDR2 YSLEER. Trimming cost V 4 bases and J 3 bases; bases outside gene matches: 10. The CDR3 consists of 16 residues. The CDR3 region is CASSLHLSGGHYEQYF. The DNA for the CDR3 is TGCGCCAGCAGCCTCCACCTTAGCGGGGGACACTACGAGCAGTACTTC.

DNA for the CDR3: TGCGCCAGCAGTGCGTCTCCGAATCAGCCCCAGCATTTT. It is translated as CASSASPNQPQHF. The chain recombines TRBV10-2 with TRBJ1-5; D is unclear. The CDR3 spans 13 residues. The V gene's germline CDR1 is WSHSY and CDR2 SAAADI. Trimming left V 4 bases short and J 4 bases short, with 8 bases between.

The rearrangement joins TRBV27 to TRBJ2-5; D is unresolved. V lost 5 bases and J lost 1, with 11 bases in between. The CDR3 runs 14 residues. From germline, CDR1 is MNHEY and CDR2 SMNVEV (reference sequence). Here the CDR3 reads CASSPFTSQETQYF. CDR3 sequence (DNA): TGTGCCAGCAGTCCGTTTACGAGCCAAGAGACCCAGTACTTC.